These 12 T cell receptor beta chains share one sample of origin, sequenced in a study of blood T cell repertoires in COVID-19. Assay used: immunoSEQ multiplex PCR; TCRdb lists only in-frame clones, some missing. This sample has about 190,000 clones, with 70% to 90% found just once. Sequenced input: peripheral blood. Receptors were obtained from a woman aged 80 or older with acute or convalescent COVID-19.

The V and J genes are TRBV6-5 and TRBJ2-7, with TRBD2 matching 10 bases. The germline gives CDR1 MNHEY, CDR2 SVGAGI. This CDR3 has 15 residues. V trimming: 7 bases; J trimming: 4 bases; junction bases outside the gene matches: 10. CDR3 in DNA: TGTGCCAGCATCCTACTAGCGGGATTCAGTTACGAGCAGTACTTC. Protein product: CASILLAGFSYEQYF.

The CDR3 DNA is TGTGCCAGTAGTATCCCGGGGGTCACGTTCGAAGCTTTCTTT. It is translated as CASSIPGVTFEAFF. This chain connects TRBV19 to TRBJ1-1, with a possible D match to TRBD1 (5 bases). The CDR3 consists of 14 residues. Trimming shortened V by 3 bases and J by 8 bases, and 16 bases separated the two germline ends. Germline values: CDR1 LNHDA, CDR2 SQIVND (reference sequence).

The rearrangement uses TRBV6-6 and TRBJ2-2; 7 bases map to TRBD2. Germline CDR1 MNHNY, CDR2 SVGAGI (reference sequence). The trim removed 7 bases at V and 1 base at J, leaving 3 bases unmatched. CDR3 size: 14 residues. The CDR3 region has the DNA TGTGCCAGCATCTCGGGGGGGAACACCGGGGAGCTGTTTTTT. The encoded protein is CASISGGNTGELFF.

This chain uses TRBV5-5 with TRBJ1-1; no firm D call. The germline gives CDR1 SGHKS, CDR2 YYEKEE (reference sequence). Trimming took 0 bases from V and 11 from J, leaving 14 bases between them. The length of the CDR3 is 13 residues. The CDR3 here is CASSLGDVMRAFF. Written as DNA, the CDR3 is TGTGCCAGCAGCTTGGGAGATGTGATGAGGGCTTTCTTT.

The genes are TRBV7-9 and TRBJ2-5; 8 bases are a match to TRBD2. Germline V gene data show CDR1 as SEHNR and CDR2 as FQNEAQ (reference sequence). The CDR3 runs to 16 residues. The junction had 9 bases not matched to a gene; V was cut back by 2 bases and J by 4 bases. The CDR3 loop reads CASSLRGAGELETQYF. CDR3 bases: TGTGCCAGCAGCTTAAGAGGAGCGGGAGAGTTAGAGACCCAGTACTTC. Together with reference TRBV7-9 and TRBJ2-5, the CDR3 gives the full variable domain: DTGVSQNPRHKITKRGQNVTFRCDPISEHNRLYWYRQTLGQGPEFLTYFQNEAQLEKSRLLSDRFSAERPKGSFSTLEIQRTEQGDSAMYLCASSLRGAGELETQYFGPGTRLLVL.

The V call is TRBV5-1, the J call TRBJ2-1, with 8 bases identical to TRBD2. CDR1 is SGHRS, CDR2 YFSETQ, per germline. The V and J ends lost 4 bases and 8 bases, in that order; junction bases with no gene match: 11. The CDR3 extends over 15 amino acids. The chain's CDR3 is CASSQTSGRRDEQFF. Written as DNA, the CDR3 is TGCGCCAGCAGCCAAACTAGCGGCCGACGGGATGAGCAGTTCTTC.

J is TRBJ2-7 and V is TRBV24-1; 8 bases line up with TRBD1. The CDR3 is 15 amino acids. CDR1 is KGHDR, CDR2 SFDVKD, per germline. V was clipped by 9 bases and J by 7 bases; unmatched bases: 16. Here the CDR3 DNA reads TGTGCCACCGGGAACTCCGGACAGGGCCTTGGAGAGCAGTACTTC. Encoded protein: CATGNSGQGLGEQYF.

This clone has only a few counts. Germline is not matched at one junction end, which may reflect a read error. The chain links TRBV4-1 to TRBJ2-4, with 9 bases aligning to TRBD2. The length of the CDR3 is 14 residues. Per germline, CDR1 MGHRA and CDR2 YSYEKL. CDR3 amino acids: CASSQDWTSALIAF. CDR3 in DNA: TGCGCCAGCAGCCAAGATTGGACTAGCGCTCTCATCGCCTTC.

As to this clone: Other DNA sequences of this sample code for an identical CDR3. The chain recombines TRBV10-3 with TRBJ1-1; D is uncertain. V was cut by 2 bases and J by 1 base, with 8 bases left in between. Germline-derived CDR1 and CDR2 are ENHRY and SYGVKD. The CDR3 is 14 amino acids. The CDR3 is CAISEIRENTEAFF. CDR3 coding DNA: TGTGCCATCAGTGAGATACGGGAGAACACTGAAGCTTTCTTT.

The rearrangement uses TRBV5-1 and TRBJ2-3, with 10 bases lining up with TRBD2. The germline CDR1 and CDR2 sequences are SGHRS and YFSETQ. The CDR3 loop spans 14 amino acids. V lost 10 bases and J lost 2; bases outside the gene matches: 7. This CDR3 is CALMTSGPTDTQYF. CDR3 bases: TGCGCCCTCATGACTAGCGGGCCCACAGATACGCAGTATTTT.

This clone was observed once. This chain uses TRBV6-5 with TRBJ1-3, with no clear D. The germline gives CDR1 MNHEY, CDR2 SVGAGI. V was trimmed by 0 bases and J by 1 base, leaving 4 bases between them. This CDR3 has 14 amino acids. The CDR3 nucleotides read TGTGCCAGCAGTTACTCACTATCTGGAAACACCATATATTTT. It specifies CASSYSLSGNTIYF.

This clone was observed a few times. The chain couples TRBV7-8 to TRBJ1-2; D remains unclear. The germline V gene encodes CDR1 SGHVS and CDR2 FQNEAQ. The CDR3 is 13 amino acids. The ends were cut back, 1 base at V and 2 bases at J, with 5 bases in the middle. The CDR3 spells CASSLGQNYGYTF. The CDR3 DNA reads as TGTGCCAGCAGCTTAGGCCAGAACTATGGCTACACCTTC.